This T cell receptor beta chain was captured by sequencing in a study of cytomegalovirus exposure and HLA in healthy donors. On the study more broadly: Earlier work reported approximately 100 million unique TCR beta sequences from 150 million to 200 million T cells.

PCR was performed using 60 Vbeta and 13 Jbeta primers. Authors' processing steps: In a later analysis, the count reached some 88 million unique TCR beta chains, with about 9.9 million shared. Method: immunoSEQ multiplex PCR; TCRdb's copy keeps in-frame clones and lacks some. D and trimming come from the DNA, and the V and J calls and clone size come from that table. The sample yields some 140,000 clones, approximately 72% seen once. Regarding this clone: What it recognizes is unknown.

The length of the CDR3 is 18 residues. V lost 4 bases and J lost 4, with 22 bases in between. The germline CDR1 and CDR2 sequences are LNHDA and SQIVND (reference sequence). Study results and limitations: Compared with the approximately 680-donor mean, an Asian-associated ancestry cluster reportedly had fewer N-insertions, according to a later analysis. The authors later found most CMV-associated TCR beta chains appeared HLA-restricted.

The chain joins TRBV19 to TRBJ2-2; perhaps TRBD1 as D (7 bases). This TCR was recovered from a man between 18 and 29 years old in good health and CMV-seronegative. Sequencing used PBMCs. The CDR3: CASSSYRGRGVSTGELFF. The CDR3 nucleotides are TGTGCCAGTAGTAGTTATCGGGGCAGGGGGGTAAGCACCGGGGAGCTGTTTTTT. Together with reference TRBV19 and TRBJ2-2, the CDR3 gives the full variable domain: DGGITQSPKYLFRKEGQNVTLSCEQNLNHDAMYWYRQDPGQGLRLIYYSQIVNDFQKGDIAEGYSVSREKKESFPLTVTSAQKNPTAFYLCASSSYRGRGVSTGELFFGEGSRLTVL.